The 22 T cell receptor beta chains below were found in one sample sequenced in a study of human T cells and chemical hapten exposure. Library preparation tagged each individual cDNA molecule with a unique molecular identifier. TCRdb redid the calling of the reads with MiXCR, one entry per CDR3 protein. The top ten clones hold 1.3% to 1.5% of a sample with 95,000 to 150,000 distinct CDR3 sequences, over 7% of them seen once. The study extracted total RNA from unfractionated whole blood. Source material: whole blood. The source of these receptors is a human donor in good health. Some clones in this sample may be carry-over from other donors' samples.

This clonotype has at least ten counts. The CDR3 spells CASSQDGGLGASYNSPLHF. CDR3 DNA sequence: TGTGCCAGCAGCCAAGATGGCGGGCTAGGGGCCTCCTATAATTCACCCCTCCACTTT. The chain carries TRBV14 and TRBJ1-6, with D perhaps TRBD1 (5 bases). Trimming removed 0 bases at V and 0 bases at J, with 15 bases between. The CDR3 is 19 residues long. The germline V gene encodes CDR1 SGHDN and CDR2 FVKESK. Based on the CDR3 plus reference TRBV14 and TRBJ1-6, the full variable domain is EAGVTQFPSHSVIEKGQTVTLRCDPISGHDNLYWYRRVMGKEIKFLLHFVKESKQDESGMPNNRFLAERTGGTYSTLKVQPAELEDSGVYFCASSQDGGLGASYNSPLHFGNGTRLTVT.

Many counts were recorded for this clonotype. This chain connects TRBV20-1 to TRBJ2-7, with 8 nucleotides matching TRBD2. In germline, CDR1 is DFQATT, CDR2 SNEGSKA (reference sequence). The CDR3 spans 18 residues. Trimming took 0 bases from V and 0 from J; bases not matched to a gene: 13. In nucleotides, the CDR3 is TGCAGTGCTAGAGATAGACTAGCGAGTTACCCTAGCTCCTACGAGCAGTACTTC. It is translated as CSARDRLASYPSSYEQYF.

V and J are TRBV4-1 and TRBJ2-2; 9 bases map to TRBD1. V was pared by 0 bases and J by 11 bases, with 1 base of the junction left unmatched. In germline, CDR1 is MGHRA, CDR2 YSYEKL. The CDR3 is 13 residues long. This CDR3 reads CASSQEGQGELFF. The CDR3, as DNA: TGCGCCAGCAGCCAAGAGGGACAGGGAGAGCTGTTTTTT.

The J gene is TRBJ2-3, the V gene TRBV2; 11 nucleotides agree with TRBD1. Germline V gene data show CDR1 as SNHLY and CDR2 as FYNNEI. The length of the CDR3 is 13 residues. The junction had 2 bases not matched to a gene; V was cut back by 8 bases and J by 4 bases. The DNA for the CDR3 is TGTGCCAGCCGGGACAGGGGGTCAGATACGCAGTATTTT. Translating gives CASRDRGSDTQYF.

The J gene is TRBJ2-1, the V gene TRBV13; D uncertain. Between the trimmed V and J ends, which lost 4 bases and 1 base, there was a span of 14 bases. The CDR3 covers 16 residues. Germline V gene sequence: CDR1 PRHDT, CDR2 FYEKMQ (reference sequence). This CDR3 is CASSSQRPFSYNEQFF. For the CDR3, the DNA is TGTGCCAGCAGCTCCCAGCGCCCTTTTTCCTACAATGAGCAGTTCTTC. Variable domain in full (rest from reference TRBV13 and TRBJ2-1): AAGVIQSPRHLIKEKRETATLKCYPIPRHDTVYWYQQGPGQDPQFLISFYEKMQSDKGSIPDRFSAQQFSDYHSELNMSSLELGDSALYFCASSSQRPFSYNEQFFGPGTRLTVL.

This clonotype was picked up many times. The chain joins TRBV12-5 to TRBJ1-5, with 7 nucleotides matching TRBD1. Unmatched junction bases numbered 7, after V lost 2 bases and J lost 3 bases. In germline, CDR1 is LGHNT, CDR2 FRNRAP. The CDR3 spans 16 residues. The CDR3 DNA reads TGTGCTAGTGGTTTGACCGGGACAGCGCCCAATCAGCCCCAGCATTTT. This codes for CASGLTGTAPNQPQHF.

The chain carries TRBV29-1 and TRBJ2-7, with no clear D. Looked up from germline, CDR1 is SQVTM and CDR2 is ANQGSEA. V was cut by 1 base and J by 3 bases, with 7 bases left in between. This CDR3 spans 12 amino acids. In nucleotides, the CDR3 is TGCAGCGTTGAAGTTACAGACTACGAGCAGTACTTC. Translated: CSVEVTDYEQYF.

The rearrangement links TRBV5-1 to TRBJ2-2; D may be TRBD1 (6 bases). Germline CDR1 SGHRS, CDR2 YFSETQ. The CDR3 runs to 16 residues. V was pared by 4 bases and J by 3 bases, with 16 bases between. DNA for the CDR3: TGCGCCAGCAGCAAAACATTGACAGGCGACACCGGGGAGCTGTTTTTT. Protein sequence: CASSKTLTGDTGELFF.

This chain links TRBV27 with TRBJ2-3, with 9 bases lining up with TRBD1. The CDR3 runs 16 residues. From germline, CDR1 is MNHEY and CDR2 SMNVEV (reference sequence). The V and J ends lost 6 bases and 2 bases, in that order; junction bases with no gene match: 9. The CDR3 is CASSRGQGPYTDTQYF. For the CDR3, the DNA is TGTGCCAGCAGCAGGGGACAGGGCCCATACACAGATACGCAGTATTTT.

The chain links TRBV12-5 to TRBJ2-2; maybe TRBD1 (5 bases). V was cut by 3 bases and J by 3 bases, with 8 bases left in between. Germline V gene sequence: CDR1 LGHNT, CDR2 FRNRAP. The CDR3 totals 14 residues. CDR3 DNA sequence: TGTGCTAGTGGTTTCCAAGGGGACACCGGGGAGCTGTTTTTT. Translating gives CASGFQGDTGELFF. The whole variable domain, filled in from reference TRBV12-5 and TRBJ2-2, reads DARVTQTPRHKVTEMGQEVTMRCQPILGHNTVFWYRQTMMQGLELLAYFRNRAPLDDSGMPKDRFSAEMPDATLATLKIQPSEPRDSAVYFCASGFQGDTGELFFGEGSRLTVL.

This clonotype was seen many times. The chain combines TRBV4-1 with TRBJ2-5, with 10 bases matching TRBD2. V was pared by 3 bases and J by 5 bases, with 6 bases of the junction left unmatched. The CDR3 covers 15 residues. Germline-derived CDR1 and CDR2 are MGHRA and YSYEKL. CDR3 protein: CASSHETSGQETQYF. The CDR3 DNA is TGCGCCAGCAGCCACGAGACTAGCGGGCAGGAGACCCAGTACTTC.

This rearrangement joins TRBV11-2 to TRBJ2-1; tentatively, D is TRBD2 (5 bases). Trimming took 0 bases from V and 4 from J, leaving 22 bases between them. This CDR3 has 19 residues. The germline V gene encodes CDR1 SGHAT and CDR2 FQNNGV. CDR3 sequence: CASSLDRPRSGFPYNEQFF. In DNA form, the CDR3 reads TGTGCCAGCAGCTTAGATAGGCCCCGCTCGGGGTTCCCATACAATGAGCAGTTCTTC.

This clonotype was seen only a few times. CDR3 residues: CAIRGQGAGYTF. The CDR3 DNA sequence: TGTGCCATCAGAGGACAGGGAGCTGGCTACACCTTC. The rearrangement links TRBV10-3 to TRBJ1-2; TRBD1 agrees at 8 bases. Germline CDR1 ENHRY, CDR2 SYGVKD. V lost 6 bases to trimming and J lost 7 bases; unmatched junction nucleotides: 4. CDR3 length: 12 amino acids.

This clonotype was counted at least ten times. The rearrangement uses TRBV29-1 and TRBJ2-7, with D unresolved. The CDR3 has 15 amino acids. The V gene's germline CDR1 is SQVTM and CDR2 ANQGSEA. With 0 bases removed from V and 2 bases from J, the gap between germline ends came to 14 bases. CDR3 region: CSVEDHRATTYEQYF. The CDR3 DNA sequence: TGCAGCGTTGAAGATCATCGGGCCACCACCTACGAGCAGTACTTC.

At least ten counts were recorded for this clonotype. V gene TRBV7-9 combines with J gene TRBJ1-3; perhaps TRBD1 as D (6 bases). The CDR3 has 14 residues. Trimming left V 2 bases short and J 2 bases short, with 7 bases between. CDR1 is SEHNR and CDR2 is FQNEAQ in the germline V gene (reference sequence). Here the CDR3 DNA reads TGTGCCAGCAGCTTATCAGGGGCTGGAAACACCATATATTTT. This sequence encodes CASSLSGAGNTIYF.

This clonotype has only a few counts. The chain uses TRBV29-1 and TRBJ1-1; 7 bases map to TRBD1. V was pared by 6 bases and J by 0 bases, with 1 base of the junction left unmatched. CDR1 SQVTM and CDR2 ANQGSEA come from the germline V gene. There are 12 residues in the CDR3. CDR3 DNA: TGCAGCGTGAGGGGGCTGAACACTGAAGCTTTCTTT. This encodes CSVRGLNTEAFF.

This chain uses TRBV12-5 with TRBJ2-2; D gene ambiguous. Germline V lookup: CDR1 LGHNT, CDR2 FRNRAP. The CDR3 is 17 residues long. Trimming removed 3 bases from V and 0 bases from J, with 14 bases in between. This CDR3 is CASGFPTQLSNTGELFF. CDR3 DNA sequence: TGTGCTAGTGGTTTCCCCACACAGCTTTCGAACACCGGGGAGCTGTTTTTT.

This clonotype was picked up a small number of times. V and J are TRBV19 and TRBJ2-1; perhaps TRBD2 as D (5 bases). This CDR3 contains 14 residues. Germline CDR1 and CDR2: LNHDA and SQIVND (reference sequence). With 10 bases removed from V and 2 bases from J, the gap between germline ends came to 15 bases. Written as DNA, the CDR3 is TGTGCCACCATACCCCCCGGGACCTACAATGAGCAGTTCTTC. Amino acids: CATIPPGTYNEQFF.

The sample holds a few counts of this clonotype. This sequence joins TRBV29-1 and TRBJ1-1; weak D call: TRBD1 (5 bases). CDR1 and CDR2 (germline): SQVTM, ANQGSEA. CDR3 length equals 15 residues. Trimming left V 0 bases short and J 1 base short, with 12 bases between. The CDR3 DNA is TGCAGCGTTGAAGATCCTGGGGGAGCGAACACTGAAGCTTTCTTT. This gives the protein CSVEDPGGANTEAFF. Looking up the rest from reference TRBV29-1 and TRBJ1-1 gives the full variable domain: SAVISQKPSRDICQRGTSLTIQCQVDSQVTMMFWYRQQPGQSLTLIATANQGSEATYESGFVIDKFPISRPNLTFSTLTVSNMSPEDSSIYLCSVEDPGGANTEAFFGQGTRLTVV.

This clonotype came up many times. The CDR3 spells CASSFGTSGYSPLHF. The CDR3 DNA follows: TGTGCCAGCAGTTTTGGGACCTCTGGCTATTCACCCCTCCACTTT. The chain combines TRBV6-2 or TRBV6-3 with TRBJ1-6; D might be TRBD1 (5 bases). The CDR3 length is 15 residues. V gave up 4 bases and J gave up 8 bases, with 15 bases separating them. CDR1 is MNHEY and CDR2 is SVGEGT in the germline V gene.

To note about this clonotype: The junction differs from germline at one of its ends, possibly a read error. The chain couples TRBV15 to TRBJ1-2; 8 nucleotides match TRBD1. This CDR3 contains 14 residues. The germline V gene encodes CDR1 LNHNV and CDR2 YYDKDF (reference sequence). DNA of the CDR3: TGTGCCACCAGTAGAGGACAGGGAGGCTATTGCTACACCTTC. This translates into CATSRGQGGYCYTF.

This clonotype was seen repeatedly, ten times or more. The V and J genes are TRBV7-3 and TRBJ1-3; 8 bases line up with TRBD1. J gave up 2 bases and V 2 bases, and 5 bases lay outside the gene matches. Germline V gene data show CDR1 as SGHTA and CDR2 as FQGTGA. The CDR3 has 16 amino acids. The CDR3 nucleotides read TGTGCCAGCAGCTTAGGCCCGACAGGGGCTGGAAACACCATATATTTT. It specifies CASSLGPTGAGNTIYF.